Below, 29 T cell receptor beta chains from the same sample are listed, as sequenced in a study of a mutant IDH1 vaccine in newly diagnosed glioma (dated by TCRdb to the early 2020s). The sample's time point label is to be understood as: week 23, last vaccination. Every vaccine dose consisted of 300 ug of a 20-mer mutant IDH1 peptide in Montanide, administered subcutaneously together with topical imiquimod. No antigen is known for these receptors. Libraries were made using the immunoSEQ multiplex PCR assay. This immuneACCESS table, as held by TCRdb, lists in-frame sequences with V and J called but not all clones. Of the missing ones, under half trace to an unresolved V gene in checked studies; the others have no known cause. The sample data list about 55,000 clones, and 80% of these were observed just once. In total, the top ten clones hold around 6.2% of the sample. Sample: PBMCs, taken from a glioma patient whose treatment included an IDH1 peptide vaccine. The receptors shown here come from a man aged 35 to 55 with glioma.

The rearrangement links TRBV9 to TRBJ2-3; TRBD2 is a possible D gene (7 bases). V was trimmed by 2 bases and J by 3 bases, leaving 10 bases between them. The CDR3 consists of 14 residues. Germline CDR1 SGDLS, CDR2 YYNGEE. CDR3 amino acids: CASSVRGGTDTQYF. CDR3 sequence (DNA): TGTGCCAGCAGCGTTAGGGGGGGAACAGATACGCAGTATTTT.

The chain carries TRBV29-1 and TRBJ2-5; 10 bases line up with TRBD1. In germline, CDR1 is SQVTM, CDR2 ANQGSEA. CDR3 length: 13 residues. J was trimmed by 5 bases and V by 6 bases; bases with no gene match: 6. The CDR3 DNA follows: TGCAGCGTCGCGACAGGGGGCAGGGAGACCCAGTACTTC. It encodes CSVATGGRETQYF. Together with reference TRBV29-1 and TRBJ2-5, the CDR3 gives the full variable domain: SAVISQKPSRDICQRGTSLTIQCQVDSQVTMMFWYRQQPGQSLTLIATANQGSEATYESGFVIDKFPISRPNLTFSTLTVSNMSPEDSSIYLCSVATGGRETQYFGPGTRLLVL.

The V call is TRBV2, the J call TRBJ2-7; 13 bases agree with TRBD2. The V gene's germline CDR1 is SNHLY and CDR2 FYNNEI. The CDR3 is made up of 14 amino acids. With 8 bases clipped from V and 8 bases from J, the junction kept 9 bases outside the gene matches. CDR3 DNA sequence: TGTGCCAGCGCTAAGACTAGCGGGGGGACCCAGCAGTACTTC. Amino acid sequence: CASAKTSGGTQQYF.

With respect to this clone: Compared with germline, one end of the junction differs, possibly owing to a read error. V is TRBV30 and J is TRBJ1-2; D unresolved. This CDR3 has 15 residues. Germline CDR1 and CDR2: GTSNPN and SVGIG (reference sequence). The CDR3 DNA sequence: TGTGCCTGGGGTGTTAGGGCCCTCAGGACCTATGGCTACACCTTC. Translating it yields CAWGVRALRTYGYTF. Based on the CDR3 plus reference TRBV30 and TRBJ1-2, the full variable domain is SQTIHQWPATLVQPVGSPLSLECTVEGTSNPNLYWYRQAAGRGLQLLFYSVGIGQISSEVPQNLSASRPQDRQFILSSKKLLLSDSGFYLCAWGVRALRTYGYTFGSGTRLTVV.

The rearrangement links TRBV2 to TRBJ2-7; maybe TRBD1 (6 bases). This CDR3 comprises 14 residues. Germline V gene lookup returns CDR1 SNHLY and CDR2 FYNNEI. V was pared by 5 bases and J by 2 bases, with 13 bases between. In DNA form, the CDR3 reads TGTGCCAGCAGTCCCATCGGGGACACCTACGAGCAGTACTTC. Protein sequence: CASSPIGDTYEQYF. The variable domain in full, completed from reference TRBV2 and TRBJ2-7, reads EPEVTQTPSHQVTQMGQEVILRCVPISNHLYFYWYRQILGQKVEFLVSFYNNEISEKSEIFDDQFSVERPDGSNFTLKIRSTKLEDSAMYFCASSPIGDTYEQYFGPGTRLTVT.

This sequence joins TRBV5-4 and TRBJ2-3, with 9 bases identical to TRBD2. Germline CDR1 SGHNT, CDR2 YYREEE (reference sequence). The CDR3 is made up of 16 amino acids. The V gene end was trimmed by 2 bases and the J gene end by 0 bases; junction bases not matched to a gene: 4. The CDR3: CASSFGTSSSTDTQYF. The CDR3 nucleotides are TGTGCCAGCAGCTTCGGGACTAGCAGTAGCACAGATACGCAGTATTTT.

The CDR3 loop is CASSSDRVGRTQYF. CDR3 DNA sequence: TGTGCCAGCAGCTCGGACAGGGTCGGGCGTACGCAGTATTTT. V gene TRBV7-2 combines with J gene TRBJ2-3; TRBD1 matches at 8 bases. CDR1 SGHTA and CDR2 FQGNSA come from the germline V gene. The junction had 8 bases not matched to a gene; V was cut back by 4 bases and J by 8 bases. CDR3 length: 14 residues.

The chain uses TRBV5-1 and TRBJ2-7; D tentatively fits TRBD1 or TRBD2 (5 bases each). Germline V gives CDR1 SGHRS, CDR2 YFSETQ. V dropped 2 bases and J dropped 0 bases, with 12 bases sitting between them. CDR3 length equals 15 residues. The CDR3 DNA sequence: TGCGCCAGCAGCTTTGGGAGCGACAGCTCCTACGAGCAGTACTTC. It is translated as CASSFGSDSSYEQYF.

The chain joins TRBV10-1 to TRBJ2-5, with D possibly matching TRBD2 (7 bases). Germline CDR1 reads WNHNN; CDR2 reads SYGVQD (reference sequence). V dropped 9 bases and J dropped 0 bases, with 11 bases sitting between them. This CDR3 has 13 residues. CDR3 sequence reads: CARRGGYQETQYF. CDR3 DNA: TGCGCCAGAAGGGGGGGGTACCAAGAGACCCAGTACTTC.

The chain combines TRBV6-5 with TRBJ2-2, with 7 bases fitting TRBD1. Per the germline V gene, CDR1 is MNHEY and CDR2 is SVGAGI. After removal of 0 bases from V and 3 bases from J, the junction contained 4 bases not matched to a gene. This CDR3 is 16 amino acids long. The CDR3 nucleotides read TGTGCCAGCAGTTACTCGATGGGACAGCACACCGGGGAGCTGTTTTTT. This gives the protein CASSYSMGQHTGELFF.

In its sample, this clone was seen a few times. The CDR3 coding sequence is TGTGCCAGCAGTTTAGAGGGATTCGGGCAGAAAAAACTGTTTTTT. Amino acids: CASSLEGFGQKKLFF. V usage is TRBV27 and J usage is TRBJ1-4, with D unresolved. With 2 bases removed from V and 9 bases from J, the gap between germline ends came to 16 bases. The germline gives CDR1 MNHEY, CDR2 SMNVEV (reference sequence). This CDR3 has 15 residues.

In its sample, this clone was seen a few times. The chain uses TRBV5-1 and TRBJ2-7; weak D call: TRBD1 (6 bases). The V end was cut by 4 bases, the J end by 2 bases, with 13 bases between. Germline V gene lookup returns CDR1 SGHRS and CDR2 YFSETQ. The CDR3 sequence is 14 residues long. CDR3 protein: CASSVDRLAYEQYF. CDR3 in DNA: TGCGCCAGCAGCGTCGACAGGTTGGCCTACGAGCAGTACTTC.

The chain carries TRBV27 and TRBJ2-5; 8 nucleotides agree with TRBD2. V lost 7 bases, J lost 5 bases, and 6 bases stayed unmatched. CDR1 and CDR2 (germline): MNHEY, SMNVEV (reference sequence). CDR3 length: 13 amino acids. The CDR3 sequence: CASKISGGETQYF. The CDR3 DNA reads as TGTGCCAGCAAGATTTCGGGAGGGGAGACCCAGTACTTC.

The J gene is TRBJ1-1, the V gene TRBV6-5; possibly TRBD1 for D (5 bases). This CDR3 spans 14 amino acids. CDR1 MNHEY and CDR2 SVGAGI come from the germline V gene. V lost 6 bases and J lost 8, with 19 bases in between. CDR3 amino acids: CASREPGTFSEAFF. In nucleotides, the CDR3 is TGTGCCAGCAGAGAGCCCGGGACTTTTTCGGAAGCTTTCTTT.

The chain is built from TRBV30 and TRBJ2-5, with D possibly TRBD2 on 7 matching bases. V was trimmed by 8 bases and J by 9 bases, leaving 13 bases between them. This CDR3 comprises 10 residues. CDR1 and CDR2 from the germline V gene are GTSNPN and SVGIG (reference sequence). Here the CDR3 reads CAGGEGAQYF. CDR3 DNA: TGTGCCGGGGGGGAGGGGGCCCAGTACTTC.

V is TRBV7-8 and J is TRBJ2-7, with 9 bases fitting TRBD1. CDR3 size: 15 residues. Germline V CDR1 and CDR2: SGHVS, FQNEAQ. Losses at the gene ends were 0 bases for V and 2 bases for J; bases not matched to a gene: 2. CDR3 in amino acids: CASSLARDRAYEQYF. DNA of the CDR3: TGTGCCAGCAGCTTAGCGCGGGACAGGGCCTACGAGCAGTACTTC. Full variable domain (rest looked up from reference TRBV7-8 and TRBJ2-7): GAGVSQSPRYKVAKRGQDVALRCDPISGHVSLFWYQQALGQGPEFLTYFQNEAQLDKSGLPSDRFFAERPEGSVSTLKIQRTQQEDSAVYLCASSLARDRAYEQYFGPGTRLTVT.

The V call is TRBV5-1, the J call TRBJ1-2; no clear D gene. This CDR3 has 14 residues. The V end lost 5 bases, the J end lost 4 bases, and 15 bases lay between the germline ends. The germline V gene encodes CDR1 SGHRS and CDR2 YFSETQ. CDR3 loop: CASRSKDPPYGYTF. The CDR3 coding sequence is TGCGCCAGCAGGTCCAAGGATCCCCCCTATGGCTACACCTTC. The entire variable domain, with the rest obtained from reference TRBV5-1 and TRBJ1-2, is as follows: KAGVTQTPRYLIKTRGQQVTLSCSPISGHRSVSWYQQTPGQGLQFLFEYFSETQRNKGNFPGRFSGRQFSNSRSEMNVSTLELGDSALYLCASRSKDPPYGYTFGSGTRLTVV.

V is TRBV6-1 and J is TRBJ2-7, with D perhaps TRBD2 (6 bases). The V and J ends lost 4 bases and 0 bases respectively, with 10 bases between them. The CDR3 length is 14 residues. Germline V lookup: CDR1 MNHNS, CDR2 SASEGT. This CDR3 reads CASSGGLSSYEQYF. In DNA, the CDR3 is TGTGCCAGCAGTGGGGGACTGAGCTCCTACGAGCAGTACTTC.

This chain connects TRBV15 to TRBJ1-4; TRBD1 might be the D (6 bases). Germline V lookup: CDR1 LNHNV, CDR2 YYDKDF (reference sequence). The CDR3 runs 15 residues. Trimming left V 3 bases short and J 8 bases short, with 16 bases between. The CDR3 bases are TGTGCCACCAGCAGGGGCAGGGGCTACGACGAAAAACTGTTTTTT. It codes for CATSRGRGYDEKLFF.

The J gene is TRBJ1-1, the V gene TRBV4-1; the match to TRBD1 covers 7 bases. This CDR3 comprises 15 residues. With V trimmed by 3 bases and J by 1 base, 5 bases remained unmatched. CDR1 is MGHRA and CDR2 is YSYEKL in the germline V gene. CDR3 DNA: TGCGCCAGCAGCCACCGACAGGGCGCGAACACTGAAGCTTTCTTT. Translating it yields CASSHRQGANTEAFF.

As DNA, the CDR3 is TGTGCCAGCTCACAGCCGGGACAGGGGACCTACGAGCAGTACTTC. Residues: CASSQPGQGTYEQYF. The genes are TRBV18 and TRBJ2-7; 10 positions match TRBD1. Germline CDR1 and CDR2: KGHSH and LQKENI. The CDR3 sequence is 15 residues long. V was pared by 4 bases and J by 2 bases, with 5 bases of the junction left unmatched.

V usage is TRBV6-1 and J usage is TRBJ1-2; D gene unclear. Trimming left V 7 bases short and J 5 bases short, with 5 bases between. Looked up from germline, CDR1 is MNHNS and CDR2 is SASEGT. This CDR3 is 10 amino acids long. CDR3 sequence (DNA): TGTGCCAGCAATCGATATGGCTACACCTTC. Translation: CASNRYGYTF.

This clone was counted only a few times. DNA of the CDR3: TGTGCCTGGAGTACAGGGGCCAATTCACCCCTCCACTTT. Translating gives CAWSTGANSPLHF. The chain employs TRBV30 and TRBJ1-6; 7 nucleotides agree with TRBD1. The CDR3 contains 13 residues. The germline V gene has CDR1 GTSNPN and CDR2 SVGIG (reference sequence). V was pared by 2 bases and J by 7 bases, with 2 bases of the junction left unmatched. Together with reference TRBV30 and TRBJ1-6, the CDR3 gives the full variable domain: SQTIHQWPATLVQPVGSPLSLECTVEGTSNPNLYWYRQAAGRGLQLLFYSVGIGQISSEVPQNLSASRPQDRQFILSSKKLLLSDSGFYLCAWSTGANSPLHFGNGTRLTVT.

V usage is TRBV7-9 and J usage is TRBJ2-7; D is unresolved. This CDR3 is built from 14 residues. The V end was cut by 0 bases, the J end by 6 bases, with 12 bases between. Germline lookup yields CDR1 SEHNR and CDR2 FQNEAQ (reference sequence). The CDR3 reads CASSLAQQGREQYF. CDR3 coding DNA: TGTGCCAGCAGCTTAGCCCAACAAGGGCGCGAGCAGTACTTC.

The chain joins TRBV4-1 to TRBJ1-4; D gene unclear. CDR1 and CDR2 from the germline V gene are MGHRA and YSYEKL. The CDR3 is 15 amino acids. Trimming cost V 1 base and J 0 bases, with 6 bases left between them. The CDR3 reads CASSQVAATNEKLFF. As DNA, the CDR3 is TGCGCCAGCAGCCAAGTGGCGGCAACTAATGAAAAACTGTTTTTT.

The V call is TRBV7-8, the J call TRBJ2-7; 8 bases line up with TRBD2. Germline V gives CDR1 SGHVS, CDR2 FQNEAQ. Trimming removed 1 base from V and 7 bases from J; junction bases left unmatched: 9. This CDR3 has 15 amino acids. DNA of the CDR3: TGTGCCAGCAGCTTAGTGGCGGGGGGTTTGGGGGAGCAGTACTTC. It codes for CASSLVAGGLGEQYF.

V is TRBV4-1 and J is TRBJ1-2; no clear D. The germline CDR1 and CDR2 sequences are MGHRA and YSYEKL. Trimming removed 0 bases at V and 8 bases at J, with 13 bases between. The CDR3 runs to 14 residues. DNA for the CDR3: TGCGCCAGCAGCCAAGAGTACGGACTAAGAGGCTACACCTTC. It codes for CASSQEYGLRGYTF.

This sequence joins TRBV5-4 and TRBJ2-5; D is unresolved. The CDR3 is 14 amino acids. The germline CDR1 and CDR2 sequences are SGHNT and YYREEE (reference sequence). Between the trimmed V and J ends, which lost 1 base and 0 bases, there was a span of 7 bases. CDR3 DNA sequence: TGTGCCAGCAGCTTGAGCACGTACCAAGAGACCCAGTACTTC. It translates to CASSLSTYQETQYF.

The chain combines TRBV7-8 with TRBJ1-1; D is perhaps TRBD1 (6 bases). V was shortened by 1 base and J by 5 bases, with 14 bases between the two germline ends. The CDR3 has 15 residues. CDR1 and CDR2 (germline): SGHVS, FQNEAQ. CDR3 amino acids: CASSLVGGARTEAFF. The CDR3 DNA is TGTGCCAGCAGCTTAGTCGGGGGGGCGCGGACTGAAGCTTTCTTT.